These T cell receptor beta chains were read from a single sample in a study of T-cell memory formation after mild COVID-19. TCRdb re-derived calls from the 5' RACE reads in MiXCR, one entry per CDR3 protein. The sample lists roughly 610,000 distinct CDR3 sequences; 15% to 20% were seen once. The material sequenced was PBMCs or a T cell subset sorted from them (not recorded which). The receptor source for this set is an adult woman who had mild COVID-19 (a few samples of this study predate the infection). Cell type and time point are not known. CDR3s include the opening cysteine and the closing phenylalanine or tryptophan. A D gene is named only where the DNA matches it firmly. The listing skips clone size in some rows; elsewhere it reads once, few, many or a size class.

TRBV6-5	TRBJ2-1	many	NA	TGTGCCAGCAGCGTAGATAGCTCCTACAATGAGCAGTTCTTC	CASSVDSSYNEQFF
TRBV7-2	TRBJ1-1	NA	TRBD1	TGTGCCAGCAGCTACCGACAGGGAGCGAACACTGAAGCTTTCTTT	CASSYRQGANTEAFF
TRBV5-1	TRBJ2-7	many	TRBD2	TGCGCCAGCAGCTTGGAACTAGCGTTGAACCGAGAACAGTACTTC	CASSLELALNREQYF
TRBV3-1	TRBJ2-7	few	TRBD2	TGTGCCAGCAGCTGGGGACTAGCGGGTTACTACGAGCAGTACTTC	CASSWGLAGYYEQYF
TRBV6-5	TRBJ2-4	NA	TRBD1	TGTGCCAGCGGATCCCAGGATGAGAACAGGGGGCAAGTTTACGGCCGCCTAAACATTCAGTACTTC	CASGSQDENRGQVYGRLNIQYF
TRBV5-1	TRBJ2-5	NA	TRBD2	TGCGCCAGCAGCAGACTTGGGGGGGGAGAAGAGACCCAGTACTTC	CASSRLGGGEETQYF
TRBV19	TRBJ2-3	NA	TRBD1	TGTGCCAGTAGTATTGGCGACAGGGGAACCGATACGCAGTATTTT	CASSIGDRGTDTQYF
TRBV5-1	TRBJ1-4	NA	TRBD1	TGCGCCAGCAGCGTAACTACAGGGGCCGCCGGTGAAAAACTGTTTTTT	CASSVTTGAAGEKLFF
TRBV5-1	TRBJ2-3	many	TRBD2	TGCGCCAGCAGCTTGGCTAGCGGGGGCCTCACAGATACGCAGTATTTT	CASSLASGGLTDTQYF
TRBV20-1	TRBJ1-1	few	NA	TGCAGTGCTAGAGATCCCAGGGGTGGGGCTACTGAAGCTTTCTTT	CSARDPRGGATEAFF
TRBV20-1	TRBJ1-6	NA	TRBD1	TGCAGTGTGAGGGGGCGGAATAATTCACCCCTCCACTTT	CSVRGRNNSPLHF